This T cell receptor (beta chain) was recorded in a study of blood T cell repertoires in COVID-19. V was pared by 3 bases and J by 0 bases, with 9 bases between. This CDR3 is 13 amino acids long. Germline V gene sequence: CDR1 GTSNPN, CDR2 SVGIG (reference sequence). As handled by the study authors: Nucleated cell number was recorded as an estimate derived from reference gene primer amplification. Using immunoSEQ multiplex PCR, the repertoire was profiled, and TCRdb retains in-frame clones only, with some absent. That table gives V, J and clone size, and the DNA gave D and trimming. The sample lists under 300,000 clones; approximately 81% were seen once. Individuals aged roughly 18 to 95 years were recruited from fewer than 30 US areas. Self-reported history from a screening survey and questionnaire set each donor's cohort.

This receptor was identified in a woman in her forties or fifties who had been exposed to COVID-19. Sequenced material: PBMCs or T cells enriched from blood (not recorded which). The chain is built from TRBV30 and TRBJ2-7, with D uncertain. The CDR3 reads CAWRSDNSYEQYF. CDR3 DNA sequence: TGTGCCTGGAGGTCAGACAACTCCTACGAGCAGTACTTC. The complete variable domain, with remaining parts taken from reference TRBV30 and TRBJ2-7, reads SQTIHQWPATLVQPVGSPLSLECTVEGTSNPNLYWYRQAAGRGLQLLFYSVGIGQISSEVPQNLSASRPQDRQFILSSKKLLLSDSGFYLCAWRSDNSYEQYFGPGTRLTVT.